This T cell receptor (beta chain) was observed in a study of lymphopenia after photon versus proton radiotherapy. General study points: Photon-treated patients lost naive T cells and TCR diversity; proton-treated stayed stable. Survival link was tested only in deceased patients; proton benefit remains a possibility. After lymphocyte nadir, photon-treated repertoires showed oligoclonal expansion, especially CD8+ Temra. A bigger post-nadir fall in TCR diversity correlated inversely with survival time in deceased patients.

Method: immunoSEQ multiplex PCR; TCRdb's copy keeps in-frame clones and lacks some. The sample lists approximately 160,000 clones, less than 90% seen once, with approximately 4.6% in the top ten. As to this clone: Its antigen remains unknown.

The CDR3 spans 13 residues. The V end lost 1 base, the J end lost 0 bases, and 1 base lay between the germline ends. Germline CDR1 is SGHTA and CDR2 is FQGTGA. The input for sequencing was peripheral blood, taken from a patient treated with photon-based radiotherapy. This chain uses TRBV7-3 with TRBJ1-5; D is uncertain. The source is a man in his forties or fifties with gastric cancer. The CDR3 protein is CASSLSSNQPQHF. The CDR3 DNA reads TGTGCCAGCAGCTTAAGTAGCAATCAGCCCCAGCATTTT.